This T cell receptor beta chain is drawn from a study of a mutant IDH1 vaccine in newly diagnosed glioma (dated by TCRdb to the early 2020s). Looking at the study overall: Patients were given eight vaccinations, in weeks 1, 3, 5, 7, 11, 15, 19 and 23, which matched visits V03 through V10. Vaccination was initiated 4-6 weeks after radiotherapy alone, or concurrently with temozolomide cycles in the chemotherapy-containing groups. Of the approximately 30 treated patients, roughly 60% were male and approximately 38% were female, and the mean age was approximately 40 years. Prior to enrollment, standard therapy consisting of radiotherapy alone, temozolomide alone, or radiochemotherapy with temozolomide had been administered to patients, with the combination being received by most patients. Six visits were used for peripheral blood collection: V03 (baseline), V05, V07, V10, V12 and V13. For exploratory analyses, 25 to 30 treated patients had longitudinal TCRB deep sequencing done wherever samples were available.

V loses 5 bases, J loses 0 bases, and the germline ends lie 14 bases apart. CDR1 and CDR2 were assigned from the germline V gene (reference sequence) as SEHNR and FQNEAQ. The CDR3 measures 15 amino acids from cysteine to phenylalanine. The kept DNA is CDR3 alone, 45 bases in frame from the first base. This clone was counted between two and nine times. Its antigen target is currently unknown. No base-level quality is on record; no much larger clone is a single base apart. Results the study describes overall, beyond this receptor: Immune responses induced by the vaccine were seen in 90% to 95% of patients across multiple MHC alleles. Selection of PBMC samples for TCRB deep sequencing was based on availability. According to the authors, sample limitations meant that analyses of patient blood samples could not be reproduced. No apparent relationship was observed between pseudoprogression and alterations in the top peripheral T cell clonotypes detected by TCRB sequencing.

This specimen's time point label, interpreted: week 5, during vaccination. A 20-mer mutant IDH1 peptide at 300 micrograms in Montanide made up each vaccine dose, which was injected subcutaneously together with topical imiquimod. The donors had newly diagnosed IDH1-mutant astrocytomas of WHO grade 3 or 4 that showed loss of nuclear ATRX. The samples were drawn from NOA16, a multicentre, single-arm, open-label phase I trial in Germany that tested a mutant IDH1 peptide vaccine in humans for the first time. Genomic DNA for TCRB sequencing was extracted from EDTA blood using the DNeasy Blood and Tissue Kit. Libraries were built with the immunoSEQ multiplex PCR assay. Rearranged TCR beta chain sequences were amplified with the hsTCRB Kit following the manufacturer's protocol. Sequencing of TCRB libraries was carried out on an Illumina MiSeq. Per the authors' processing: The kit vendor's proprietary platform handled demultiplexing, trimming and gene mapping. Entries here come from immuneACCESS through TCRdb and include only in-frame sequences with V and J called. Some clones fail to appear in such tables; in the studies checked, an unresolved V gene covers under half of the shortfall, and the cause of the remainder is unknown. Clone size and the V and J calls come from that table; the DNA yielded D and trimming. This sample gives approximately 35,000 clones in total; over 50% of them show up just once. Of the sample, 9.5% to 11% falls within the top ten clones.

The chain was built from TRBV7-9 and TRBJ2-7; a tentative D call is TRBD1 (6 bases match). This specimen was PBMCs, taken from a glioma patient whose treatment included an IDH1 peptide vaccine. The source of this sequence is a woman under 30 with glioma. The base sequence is TGTGCCAGCAGCCCGTTGGGACACCTCTCCTACGAGCAGTACTTC. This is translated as CASSPLGHLSYEQYF. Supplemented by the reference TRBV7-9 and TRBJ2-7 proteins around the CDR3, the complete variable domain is DTGVSQNPRHKITKRGQNVTFRCDPISEHNRLYWYRQTLGQGPEFLTYFQNEAQLEKSRLLSDRFSAERPKGSFSTLEIQRTEQGDSAMYLCASSPLGHLSYEQYFGPGTRLTVT.